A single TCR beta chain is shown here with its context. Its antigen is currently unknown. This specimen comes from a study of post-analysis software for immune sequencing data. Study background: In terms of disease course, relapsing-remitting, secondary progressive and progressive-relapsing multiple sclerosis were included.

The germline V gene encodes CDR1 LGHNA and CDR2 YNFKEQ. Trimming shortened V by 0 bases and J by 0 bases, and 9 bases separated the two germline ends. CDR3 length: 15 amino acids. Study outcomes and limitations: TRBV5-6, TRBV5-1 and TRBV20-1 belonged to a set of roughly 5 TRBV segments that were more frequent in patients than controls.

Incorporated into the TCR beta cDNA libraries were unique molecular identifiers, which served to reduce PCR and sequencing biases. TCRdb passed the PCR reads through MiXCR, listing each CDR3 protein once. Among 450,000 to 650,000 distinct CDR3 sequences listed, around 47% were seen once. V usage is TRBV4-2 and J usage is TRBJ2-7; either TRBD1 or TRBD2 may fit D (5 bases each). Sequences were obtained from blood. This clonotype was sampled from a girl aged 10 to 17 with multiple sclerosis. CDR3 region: CASSQDWDGSYEQYF. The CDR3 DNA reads TGTGCCAGCAGCCAAGATTGGGACGGCTCCTACGAGCAGTACTTC.